The 8 T cell receptor beta chains reported below all come from one sample, sequenced in a study of blood T cell repertoires in COVID-19. Profiled with immunoSEQ multiplex PCR; TCRdb holds only in-frame clones, not every one. Here the sample spans 150,000 to 200,000 clones, 80% being singletons. The sequenced sample was PBMCs or T cells enriched from blood (not recorded which). Receptors originate from a middle-aged man who had recovered from COVID-19.

This clone has ten or more counts. The chain combines TRBV5-4 with TRBJ2-2; D gene ambiguous. CDR1 and CDR2 (germline): SGHNT, YYREEE (reference sequence). With 2 bases removed from V and 5 bases from J, the gap between germline ends came to 10 bases. CDR3 size: 14 residues. The CDR3 DNA reads TGTGCCAGCAGCTTCGAATTGGCAACCGGGGAGCTGTTTTTT. Translated, it gives CASSFELATGELFF.

The CDR3 nucleotides are TGTGCCAGCAGCCAAGGGGACAGCCGCCTCCACTTT. This encodes CASSQGDSRLHF. This chain links TRBV3-1 (or the pseudogene TRBV3-2) with TRBJ1-6, with TRBD1 identical over 7 bases. Germline V CDR1 and CDR2: LGHDT, YNNKEL (reference sequence). Losses at the gene ends were 1 base for V and 15 bases for J; bases not matched to a gene: 3. The CDR3 consists of 12 residues.

The count of this clone is one. V and J are TRBV29-1 and TRBJ2-4; 10 bases map to TRBD2. Germline V gene sequence: CDR1 SQVTM, CDR2 ANQGSEA. The CDR3 loop spans 17 amino acids. The V segment lost 4 bases and the J segment 3 bases; nucleotides outside the gene matches: 12. Here the CDR3 DNA reads TGCAGCGTTGTTCAAGCGGGGGGGCATTCAGGCAAAAACATTCAGTACTTC. This sequence encodes CSVVQAGGHSGKNIQYF.

This clone was observed a few times. This chain links TRBV2 with TRBJ2-1; TRBD2 matches 9 bases. The CDR3 runs 15 residues. Germline V gene data show CDR1 as SNHLY and CDR2 as FYNNEI. Trimming at V came to 1 base and at J to 7 bases, leaving 5 bases not matched to a gene. CDR3 sequence: CASSEVRGGVNEQFF. CDR3 DNA sequence: TGTGCCAGCAGTGAAGTGCGGGGGGGCGTAAATGAGCAGTTCTTC.

The chain uses TRBV19 and TRBJ1-1, with D tentatively TRBD1 (6 bases). Germline V gene sequence: CDR1 LNHDA, CDR2 SQIVND (reference sequence). The CDR3 totals 14 residues. V lost 0 bases, J lost 4 bases, and 9 bases lay in between. CDR3 sequence (DNA): TGTGCCAGTAGTATAGAGGGGGCAGGCACTGAAGCTTTCTTT. Its protein product is CASSIEGAGTEAFF.

This rearrangement joins TRBV6-5 to TRBJ2-5; TRBD1 agrees at 10 bases. The CDR3 loop spans 15 amino acids. The germline V gene has CDR1 MNHEY and CDR2 SVGAGI. Losses at the gene ends were 11 bases for V and 1 base for J; bases not matched to a gene: 10. The CDR3: CAGAGTGAGQETQYF. CDR3 bases: TGTGCCGGCGCCGGGACAGGGGCCGGCCAAGAGACCCAGTACTTC.

This clone was found a few times. The chain carries TRBV3-1 (or the pseudogene TRBV3-2) and TRBJ1-6; D not certain. CDR1 and CDR2 from the germline V gene are LGHDT and YNNKEL (reference sequence). V lost 0 bases to trimming and J lost 10 bases, with 4 bases between them. The CDR3 sequence is 12 residues long. The CDR3 loop reads CASSQDGSPLHF. CDR3 DNA: TGTGCCAGCAGCCAAGACGGGTCACCCCTCCACTTT.

The CDR3 coding sequence is TGTGCCAGTAGTGCCGGACAGGCGGCTGAAGCTTTCTTT. Encoded protein: CASSAGQAAEAFF. This chain joins TRBV19 and TRBJ1-1, with TRBD1 matching 7 bases. V was clipped by 5 bases and J by 6 bases; unmatched bases: 6. This CDR3 spans 13 amino acids. The germline gives CDR1 LNHDA, CDR2 SQIVND (reference sequence). Complete variable domain (other parts from reference TRBV19 and TRBJ1-1): DGGITQSPKYLFRKEGQNVTLSCEQNLNHDAMYWYRQDPGQGLRLIYYSQIVNDFQKGDIAEGYSVSREKKESFPLTVTSAQKNPTAFYLCASSAGQAAEAFFGQGTRLTVV.